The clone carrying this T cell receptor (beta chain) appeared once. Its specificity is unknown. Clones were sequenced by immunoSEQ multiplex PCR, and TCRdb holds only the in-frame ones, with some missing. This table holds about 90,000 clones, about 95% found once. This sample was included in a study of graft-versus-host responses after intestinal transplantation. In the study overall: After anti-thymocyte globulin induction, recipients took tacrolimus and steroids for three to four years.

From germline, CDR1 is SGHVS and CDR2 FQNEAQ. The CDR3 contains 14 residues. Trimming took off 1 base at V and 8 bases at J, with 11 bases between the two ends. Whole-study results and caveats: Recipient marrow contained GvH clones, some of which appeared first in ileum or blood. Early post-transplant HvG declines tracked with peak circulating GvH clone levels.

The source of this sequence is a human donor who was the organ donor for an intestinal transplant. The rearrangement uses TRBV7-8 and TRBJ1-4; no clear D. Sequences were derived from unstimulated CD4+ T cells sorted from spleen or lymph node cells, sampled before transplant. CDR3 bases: TGTGCCAGCAGCTTAGATCTGGGAGGCGAAAAACTGTTTTTT. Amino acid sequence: CASSLDLGGEKLFF.